Listed below are T cell receptor beta chains from one sample, sequenced in a study of post-analysis software for immune sequencing data. TCRdb called the PCR reads again in MiXCR, with one record for every CDR3 protein. In the table there are hundreds of thousands of distinct CDR3 sequences, 53% of which are singletons. The sequencing input was blood. All receptors come from a girl between 5 and 17 years old with multiple sclerosis. Each CDR3 is given with its conserved first and last residue. Each record gives: D gene, J gene, V gene, clone size, CDR3 protein, CDR3 DNA. D genes are given only for firm matches. Size tells how often a clone was seen (once, few, many) or the class of an expanded clone, and some rows leave it out.

d_gene: .; j_gene: TRBJ2-7; v_gene: TRBV25-1; abundance: few; CDR3aa: CASSPGVDEQYF; CDR3nt: TGTGCCAGCAGTCCAGGGGTAGACGAGCAGTACTTC
d_gene: .; j_gene: TRBJ2-3; v_gene: TRBV29-1; abundance: .; CDR3aa: CSVGPSPDTQYF; CDR3nt: TGCAGCGTAGGACCTTCACCGGATACGCAGTATTTT
d_gene: TRBD1; j_gene: TRBJ1-5; v_gene: TRBV15; abundance: .; CDR3aa: CATSRDRDQPQHF; CDR3nt: TGTGCCACCAGCAGGGACAGGGATCAGCCCCAGCATTTT
d_gene: TRBD2; j_gene: TRBJ2-5; v_gene: TRBV20-1; abundance: once; CDR3aa: CSANTGGPETQYF; CDR3nt: TGCAGTGCTAACACGGGGGGGCCGGAGACCCAGTACTTC
d_gene: TRBD1; j_gene: TRBJ2-7; v_gene: TRBV29-1; abundance: few; CDR3aa: CSVEWTGAYEQYF; CDR3nt: TGCAGCGTTGAGTGGACAGGGGCCTACGAGCAGTACTTC
d_gene: TRBD1; j_gene: TRBJ1-4; v_gene: TRBV5-1; abundance: .; CDR3aa: CASSSPLDRDEKRFF; CDR3nt: TGCGCCAGCAGCTCGCCATTGGACAGGGATGAAAAACGGTTTTTT
d_gene: .; j_gene: TRBJ2-1; v_gene: TRBV2; abundance: few; CDR3aa: CASSFHLEATGQFF; CDR3nt: TGTGCCAGCAGTTTCCACCTAGAGGCCACAGGGCAGTTCTTC
d_gene: TRBD1; j_gene: TRBJ1-2; v_gene: TRBV9; abundance: .; CDR3aa: CASSDTGAVGYTF; CDR3nt: TGTGCCAGCAGCGATACAGGGGCTGTTGGCTACACCTTC
d_gene: .; j_gene: TRBJ1-5; v_gene: TRBV5-6; abundance: few; CDR3aa: CASSAEGGQPQHF; CDR3nt: TGTGCCAGCAGCGCGGAGGGGGGTCAGCCCCAGCATTTT
d_gene: .; j_gene: TRBJ2-1; v_gene: TRBV29-1; abundance: many; CDR3aa: CSVERGSEFF; CDR3nt: TGCAGCGTTGAAAGGGGGTCCGAGTTCTTC
d_gene: .; j_gene: TRBJ2-7; v_gene: TRBV7-9; abundance: few; CDR3aa: CASSPNRGQYF; CDR3nt: TGTGCCAGCAGTCCTAACCGAGGGCAGTACTTC
d_gene: TRBD2; j_gene: TRBJ2-1; v_gene: TRBV6-1; abundance: .; CDR3aa: CASRGLAGINEQFF; CDR3nt: TGTGCCAGCAGGGGACTAGCGGGGATCAATGAGCAGTTCTTC
d_gene: TRBD2; j_gene: TRBJ2-7; v_gene: TRBV6-5; abundance: .; CDR3aa: CAGSKPGLPTNYEQYF; CDR3nt: TGTGCCGGCAGCAAACCGGGACTACCGACGAACTACGAGCAGTACTTC
d_gene: .; j_gene: TRBJ2-3; v_gene: TRBV12-3/TRBV12-4; abundance: .; CDR3aa: CASSLGTSLSDTQYF; CDR3nt: TGTGCCAGCAGTTTAGGGACTTCCCTTTCGGATACGCAGTATTTT
d_gene: .; j_gene: TRBJ2-7; v_gene: TRBV5-1; abundance: .; CDR3aa: CASRIDGGYEQYF; CDR3nt: TGCGCCAGCAGGATTGACGGAGGGTACGAGCAGTACTTC
d_gene: TRBD1; j_gene: TRBJ1-2; v_gene: TRBV7-9; abundance: .; CDR3aa: CASSLGDRTHYGYTF; CDR3nt: TGTGCCAGCAGCTTAGGGGACAGGACACACTATGGCTACACCTTC
d_gene: TRBD1; j_gene: TRBJ2-4; v_gene: TRBV12-3/TRBV12-4; abundance: .; CDR3aa: CASSPGGAGGVKNIQYF; CDR3nt: TGTGCCAGCAGTCCGGGTGGGGCAGGGGGCGTCAAAAACATTCAGTACTTC
d_gene: .; j_gene: TRBJ2-5; v_gene: TRBV5-1; abundance: few; CDR3aa: CASSLAPGAEETQYF; CDR3nt: TGCGCCAGCAGCTTGGCACCAGGGGCTGAAGAGACCCAGTACTTC
d_gene: .; j_gene: TRBJ2-1; v_gene: TRBV10-3; abundance: .; CDR3aa: CAISGLGGIYNEQFF; CDR3nt: TGTGCCATCAGTGGTCTAGGCGGGATCTACAATGAGCAGTTCTTC
d_gene: .; j_gene: TRBJ2-7; v_gene: TRBV7-2; abundance: .; CDR3aa: CASSLRGPPYEQYF; CDR3nt: TGTGCCAGCAGCTTACGAGGGCCTCCCTACGAGCAGTACTTC
d_gene: .; j_gene: TRBJ2-3; v_gene: TRBV29-1; abundance: few; CDR3aa: CSVHTPGHPTDTQYF; CDR3nt: TGCAGCGTCCACACACCGGGACACCCCACAGATACGCAGTATTTT
d_gene: .; j_gene: TRBJ2-7; v_gene: TRBV6-5; abundance: few; CDR3aa: CASSYGQGRYEQYF; CDR3nt: TGTGCCAGCAGTTACGGGCAGGGAAGGTACGAGCAGTACTTC
d_gene: .; j_gene: TRBJ2-5; v_gene: TRBV29-1; abundance: .; CDR3aa: CSVGLMGVDETQYF; CDR3nt: TGCAGCGTTGGCCTAATGGGGGTGGATGAGACCCAGTACTTC
d_gene: TRBD1; j_gene: TRBJ2-6; v_gene: TRBV20-1; abundance: .; CDR3aa: CSANDRTGIGANVLTF; CDR3nt: TGCAGTGCCAACGACCGGACAGGGATTGGGGCCAACGTCCTGACTTTC